These 31 T cell receptor beta chains share one sample of origin, sequenced in a study of T cell responses to AZD1222 COVID-19 vaccine (TCRdb year 2021). The time point label corresponds to: baseline before first vaccination. Receptor amplification or capture employed the immunoSEQ multiplex PCR assay. TCRdb retrieved this table from immuneACCESS and kept in-frame rearrangements only. Not all clones are present; in checked studies, unresolved V genes account for under half, and no reason is known for the remainder. Counted in this sample were 200,000 or so clones; around nine tenths of them appeared once. The ten largest clones capture approximately 8% of the sample. The specimen comprised peripheral blood, sampled on day 0 of AZD1222 vaccination. Receptor source: an adult in good health.

The chain has TRBV7-2 and TRBJ1-4, with D unclear. Germline V CDR1 and CDR2: SGHTA, FQGNSA. The CDR3 loop spans 14 amino acids. V was shortened by 5 bases and J by 3 bases, with 10 bases between the two germline ends. CDR3 sequence reads: CASSPQQPNEKLFF. The CDR3 DNA follows: TGTGCCAGCAGCCCCCAGCAGCCTAATGAAAAACTGTTTTTT. The full variable domain, its missing parts supplied by reference TRBV7-2 and TRBJ1-4, is GAGVSQSPSNKVTEKGKDVELRCDPISGHTALYWYRQSLGQGLEFLIYFQGNSAPDKSGLPSDRFSAERTGGSVSTLTIQRTQQEDSAVYLCASSPQQPNEKLFFGSGTQLSVL.

In its sample, this clone was seen once. The chain recombines TRBV9 with TRBJ2-3, with 7 nucleotides matching TRBD2. V lost 3 bases, J lost 0 bases, and 7 bases stayed unmatched. CDR1 is SGDLS and CDR2 is YYNGEE in the germline V gene. This CDR3 has 16 residues. CDR3: CASSDIGRGSTDTQYF. The DNA of the CDR3 is TGTGCCAGCAGCGATATCGGGCGGGGGAGCACAGATACGCAGTATTTT.

The CDR3 here is CASKAGGSGPNEQFF. CDR3 nucleotide sequence: TGTGCCAGCAAAGCGGGAGGGAGCGGGCCCAATGAGCAGTTCTTC. This sequence joins TRBV7-3 and TRBJ2-1; 10 bases are a match to TRBD2. Germline V CDR1 and CDR2: SGHTA, FQGTGA. V trimming: 7 bases; J trimming: 6 bases; junction bases outside the gene matches: 9. This CDR3 spans 15 amino acids.

The CDR3 DNA sequence: TGTGCCAGCAGCGACAACAGCTATGGCTACACCTTC. Translating it yields CASSDNSYGYTF. The rearrangement joins TRBV14 to TRBJ1-2; D gene uncertain. This CDR3 has 12 amino acids. With 5 bases removed from V and 4 bases from J, the gap between germline ends came to 8 bases. Germline assignment: CDR1 SGHDN and CDR2 FVKESK.

CDR3 sequence reads: CASSGQHSTDTQYF. For the CDR3, the DNA is TGTGCCTCTTCTGGACAACATAGCACAGATACGCAGTATTTT. This chain joins TRBV30 and TRBJ2-3; a weak D match, TRBD1 (5 bases). In germline, CDR1 is GTSNPN, CDR2 SVGIG (reference sequence). V was pared by 7 bases and J by 0 bases, with 14 bases between. The CDR3 length is 14 residues.

The chain joins TRBV4-3 to TRBJ1-1; the match to TRBD1 covers 8 bases. V trimming: 2 bases; J trimming: 5 bases; junction bases outside the gene matches: 1. The V gene's germline CDR1 is LGHNA and CDR2 YSLEER. The CDR3 has 13 amino acids. CDR3 DNA sequence: TGCGCCAGCAGCCAATACAGGGGGACTGAAGCTTTCTTT. This sequence encodes CASSQYRGTEAFF.

This chain uses TRBV4-2 with TRBJ1-5; TRBD1 might be the D (6 bases). Germline lookup yields CDR1 LGHNA and CDR2 YNFKEQ. The CDR3 runs to 17 residues. The V and J ends lost 5 bases and 2 bases respectively, with 19 bases between them. In DNA, the CDR3 is TGTGCCAGCAGCTCCTCGGGGGGGGCAGGGGGCAATCAGCCCCAGCATTTT. Protein product: CASSSSGGAGGNQPQHF.

This clone has just one count. The V gene is TRBV9, the J gene TRBJ2-1; weak D call: TRBD2 (6 bases). Germline V lookup: CDR1 SGDLS, CDR2 YYNGEE. Trimming removed 2 bases from V and 8 bases from J, with 8 bases in between. The CDR3 runs 12 residues. CDR3 in amino acids: CASSVRLDEQFF. CDR3 DNA: TGTGCCAGCAGCGTGAGACTAGATGAGCAGTTCTTC.

This clone has only one observation. The chain links TRBV6-5 to TRBJ1-2; D perhaps matches TRBD1 (6 bases). The ends were cut back, 6 bases at V and 4 bases at J, with 12 bases in the middle. The CDR3 is 13 amino acids. Germline V gives CDR1 MNHEY, CDR2 SVGAGI. For the CDR3, the DNA is TGTGCCAGCAGACGCGGACAGCTCTATGGCTACACCTTC. This translates into CASRRGQLYGYTF.

The chain is built from TRBV2 and TRBJ1-5; 7 bases map to TRBD1. Germline V gives CDR1 SNHLY, CDR2 FYNNEI. V was clipped by 6 bases and J by 0 bases; unmatched bases: 5. The CDR3 is 15 amino acids. The CDR3 sequence is CASRAGTVSNQPQHF. DNA of the CDR3: TGTGCCAGCAGAGCCGGGACAGTTAGCAATCAGCCCCAGCATTTT.

The chain is built from TRBV5-4 and TRBJ1-2; no firm D call. V dropped 10 bases and J dropped 4 bases, with 5 bases sitting between them. The CDR3 has 9 residues. CDR1 is SGHNT and CDR2 is YYREEE in the germline V gene (reference sequence). As DNA, the CDR3 is TGTGCCGGGATCTATGGCTACACCTTC. Protein: CAGIYGYTF.

This clone was recorded a few times. The rearrangement uses TRBV7-9 and TRBJ1-2; D is possibly TRBD1 (5 bases). The germline V gene has CDR1 SEHNR and CDR2 FQNEAQ (reference sequence). Trimming cost V 4 bases and J 4 bases, with 16 bases left between them. The CDR3 contains 15 residues. DNA of the CDR3: TGTGCCAGCAGCTCATCAGGGTCGATTGGCTATGGCTACACCTTC. It specifies CASSSSGSIGYGYTF.

V and J are TRBV6-5 and TRBJ1-5; D is ambiguous. The germline V gene has CDR1 MNHEY and CDR2 SVGAGI. The ends were cut back, 8 bases at V and 0 bases at J, with 11 bases in the middle. This CDR3 spans 14 amino acids. CDR3 coding DNA: TGTGCCAGCCAGGAAGAACTTAGCAATCAGCCCCAGCATTTT. Its translation is CASQEELSNQPQHF.

The chain uses TRBV19 and TRBJ2-6; D might be TRBD1 (5 bases). With 5 bases removed from V and 0 bases from J, the gap between germline ends came to 11 bases. This CDR3 contains 16 residues. Germline CDR1 reads LNHDA; CDR2 reads SQIVND (reference sequence). In nucleotides, the CDR3 is TGTGCCAGTAGTCCCACAGGCCACTCTGGGGCCAACGTCCTGACTTTC. This gives the protein CASSPTGHSGANVLTF.

This chain uses TRBV10-2 with TRBJ1-1; 8 nucleotides agree with TRBD1. Per the germline V gene, CDR1 is WSHSY and CDR2 is SAAADI. The CDR3 sequence is 14 residues long. The V and J ends lost 6 bases and 0 bases, in that order; junction bases with no gene match: 3. The DNA of the CDR3 is TGCGCCAGCAGCTGGACAGGGATGAACACTGAAGCTTTCTTT. Its protein is CASSWTGMNTEAFF.

This rearrangement joins TRBV20-1 to TRBJ2-7, with D uncertain. The CDR3 runs 11 residues. The V end lost 0 bases, the J end lost 3 bases, and 3 bases lay between the germline ends. The V gene's germline CDR1 is DFQATT and CDR2 SNEGSKA (reference sequence). The CDR3 DNA sequence: TGCAGTGCTAGAGAGGGCTACGAGCAGTACTTC. This encodes CSAREGYEQYF.

The V call is TRBV6-5, the J call TRBJ2-5; TRBD1 is a possible D gene (5 bases). The CDR3 totals 14 residues. Germline values: CDR1 MNHEY, CDR2 SVGAGI. The ends were cut back, 0 bases at V and 5 bases at J, with 10 bases in the middle. CDR3 nucleotide sequence: TGTGCCAGCAGTTACTCGATGGGGCACGAGACCCAGTACTTC. It translates to CASSYSMGHETQYF.

This rearrangement joins TRBV7-9 to TRBJ2-3, with TRBD1 matching over 8 bases. The CDR3 consists of 16 residues. V was pared by 5 bases and J by 2 bases, with 9 bases of the junction left unmatched. Germline CDR1 SEHNR, CDR2 FQNEAQ (reference sequence). The CDR3 loop is CASSTDRGMDTDTQYF. The CDR3 DNA reads TGTGCCAGCAGCACAGACAGGGGAATGGACACAGATACGCAGTATTTT.

CDR3 nucleotide sequence: TGTGCCAGCAGTAGTGGGCCGATATTGGGTTTTGGAAAAAACATTCAGTACTTC. Translated, it gives CASSSGPILGFGKNIQYF. The J gene is TRBJ2-4, the V gene TRBV28; D call uncertain. Per the germline V gene, CDR1 is MDHEN and CDR2 is SYDVKM. This CDR3 contains 18 residues. V was cut by 5 bases and J by 4 bases, with 24 bases left in between.

V usage is TRBV11-1 and J usage is TRBJ2-2; D possibly matches TRBD1 or TRBD2 (6 bases each). This CDR3 has 16 amino acids. V was cut by 4 bases and J by 7 bases, with 19 bases left in between. Germline-derived CDR1 and CDR2 are SGHAT and FQDESV (reference sequence). CDR3 nucleotide sequence: TGTGCCAGCAGCTCCACGGGGGCTAACTGGGGCGGGGAGCTGTTTTTT. Its translation: CASSSTGANWGGELFF.

The V call is TRBV5-6, the J call TRBJ2-3; 8 nucleotides match TRBD2. The CDR3 totals 16 residues. J gave up 7 bases and V 1 base, and 11 bases lay outside the gene matches. Germline lookup yields CDR1 SGHDT and CDR2 YYEEEE. The DNA for the CDR3 is TGTGCCAGCAGCTTGAGGCTAACGGGGGGGCTAAATACGCAGTATTTT. As protein: CASSLRLTGGLNTQYF. Using reference TRBV5-6 and TRBJ2-3 for the parts outside the CDR3, the full variable domain is DAGVTQSPTHLIKTRGQQVTLRCSPKSGHDTVSWYQQALGQGPQFIFQYYEEEERQRGNFPDRFSGHQFPNYSSELNVNALLLGDSALYLCASSLRLTGGLNTQYFGPGTRLTVL.

The V and J genes are TRBV27 and TRBJ2-3, with 7 bases matching TRBD2. CDR3 length: 15 amino acids. From germline, CDR1 is MNHEY and CDR2 SMNVEV (reference sequence). After removal of 5 bases from V and 3 bases from J, the junction contained 8 bases not matched to a gene. The CDR3 reads CASSLRGVPTDTQYF. CDR3 bases: TGTGCCAGCAGTCTACGGGGGGTCCCTACAGATACGCAGTATTTT.

This clone appeared a single time. The chain recombines TRBV11-2 with TRBJ1-6, with D tentatively TRBD1 (5 bases). The CDR3 is 17 residues long. Germline loops: CDR1 SGHAT, CDR2 FQNNGV. Trimming pared 0 bases from V and 9 bases from J, leaving 18 bases between. The CDR3: CASSLDIGGGAASPLHF. The CDR3 nucleotides read TGTGCCAGCAGCTTAGATATTGGGGGAGGGGCGGCTTCACCCCTCCACTTT.

This sequence joins TRBV5-4 and TRBJ1-1; D is perhaps TRBD1 (5 bases). V lost 3 bases, J lost 5 bases, and 14 bases lay in between. CDR1 SGHNT and CDR2 YYREEE come from the germline V gene (reference sequence). This CDR3 has 14 residues. CDR3: CASSWRGLGTEAFF. The CDR3 nucleotides read TGTGCCAGCAGCTGGCGGGGCCTAGGGACTGAAGCTTTCTTT.

The genes are TRBV28 and TRBJ2-5; TRBD1 matches 11 bases. The CDR3 extends over 16 amino acids. The germline V gene encodes CDR1 MDHEN and CDR2 SYDVKM. The trim removed 6 bases at V and 1 base at J, leaving 7 bases unmatched. The CDR3 DNA sequence: TGTGCCAGCAGCCCCGGACAGGGGGCGACCCAAGAGACCCAGTACTTC. The encoded protein is CASSPGQGATQETQYF.

The chain employs TRBV24-1 and TRBJ1-3; the D is unclear. CDR3 length: 13 amino acids. The V gene's germline CDR1 is KGHDR and CDR2 SFDVKD. V was cut by 1 base and J by 3 bases, with 3 bases left in between. In DNA form, the CDR3 reads TGTGCCACCAGTGATTTTGTTGGAAACACCATATATTTT. Translation: CATSDFVGNTIYF.

The rearrangement links TRBV3-1 (or the pseudogene TRBV3-2) to TRBJ2-5; D call uncertain. The CDR3 sequence is 16 residues long. The ends were cut back, 0 bases at V and 5 bases at J, with 16 bases in the middle. Germline CDR1 and CDR2: LGHDT and YNNKEL (reference sequence). The CDR3 DNA follows: TGTGCCAGCAGCCAAGACCCGACTGGCCAAGTGGAGACCCAGTACTTC. Amino acids: CASSQDPTGQVETQYF.

The chain couples TRBV7-3 to TRBJ1-2; 8 nucleotides align to TRBD1. The CDR3 spans 13 residues. V dropped 5 bases and J dropped 5; count of bases not matched to a gene: 4. Germline values: CDR1 SGHTA, CDR2 FQGTGA. The CDR3 sequence: CASSAGGGYGYTF. As DNA, the CDR3 is TGTGCCAGCAGCGCAGGGGGCGGATATGGCTACACCTTC.

This rearrangement joins TRBV2 to TRBJ2-1; TRBD1 aligns across 10 bases. CDR1 is SNHLY, CDR2 FYNNEI, per germline. This CDR3 region has 15 residues. V dropped 5 bases and J dropped 3; count of bases not matched to a gene: 4. CDR3 nucleotides: TGTGCCAGCAGTCGGGACAGGGGAAACTACAATGAGCAGTTCTTC. Its protein is CASSRDRGNYNEQFF.

This clone was found once. The CDR3: CASSQEPGSGRTEQYF. CDR3 in DNA: TGTGCCAGCAGCCAGGAGCCCGGTTCGGGCCGGACCGAGCAGTACTTC. The rearrangement joins TRBV3-1 (or the pseudogene TRBV3-2) to TRBJ2-7; D uncertain. Trimming removed 3 bases at V and 6 bases at J, with 21 bases between. Germline V CDR1 and CDR2: LGHDT, YNNKEL (reference sequence). This CDR3 is 16 amino acids long.

J is TRBJ1-2 and V is TRBV7-2; the D is unclear. This CDR3 has 13 amino acids. V gave up 5 bases and J gave up 10 bases, with 17 bases separating them. The V gene's germline CDR1 is SGHTA and CDR2 FQGNSA. Written as DNA, the CDR3 is TGTGCCAGCAGCGGGCCGGGATTGGGGATCTACACCTTC. Residues: CASSGPGLGIYTF. Based on the CDR3 plus reference TRBV7-2 and TRBJ1-2, the full variable domain is GAGVSQSPSNKVTEKGKDVELRCDPISGHTALYWYRQSLGQGLEFLIYFQGNSAPDKSGLPSDRFSAERTGGSVSTLTIQRTQQEDSAVYLCASSGPGLGIYTFGSGTRLTVV.